Presented here are 8 T cell receptor beta chains from one specimen sequenced in a study of cytomegalovirus exposure and HLA in healthy donors. PCR used 60 Vbeta primers and 13 Jbeta primers. Data came from immunoSEQ multiplex PCR; TCRdb stores just in-frame clones and leaves some out. The specimen's table records 41,000 or so clones. Sequencing used PBMCs. The receptors derive from a man younger than 45 in good health and CMV-seronegative.

The chain combines TRBV10-3 with TRBJ2-5, with D tentatively TRBD1 (6 bases). The CDR3 is 14 residues long. Trimming stripped 10 bases from V and 1 base from J, with 16 bases between. CDR1 and CDR2 from the germline V gene are ENHRY and SYGVKD. CDR3 sequence (DNA): TGTGCCACCTCATTACAGGGTCTCCAAGAGACCCAGTACTTC. It translates to CATSLQGLQETQYF.

The chain is built from TRBV19 and TRBJ2-1, with TRBD2 identical over 14 bases. The V segment lost 8 bases and the J segment 9 bases; nucleotides outside the gene matches: 6. Germline lookup yields CDR1 LNHDA and CDR2 SQIVND (reference sequence). This CDR3 spans 14 amino acids. The CDR3, as DNA: TGTGCCAGTGCGGGACTAGCGGGAGTAGGTGAGCAGTTCTTC. As protein: CASAGLAGVGEQFF.

V usage is TRBV28 and J usage is TRBJ2-3; weak D call: TRBD1 (6 bases). The germline V gene has CDR1 MDHEN and CDR2 SYDVKM. This CDR3 spans 14 amino acids. The ends were cut back, 3 bases at V and 2 bases at J, with 9 bases in the middle. The CDR3, as DNA: TGTGCCAGCAGTTTTACAGGGTACACAGATACGCAGTATTTT. Its protein product is CASSFTGYTDTQYF.

This chain uses TRBV5-1 with TRBJ2-5; D perhaps matches TRBD1 (5 bases). Germline V gene data show CDR1 as SGHRS and CDR2 as YFSETQ. V dropped 9 bases and J dropped 2 bases, with 20 bases sitting between them. The CDR3 runs to 15 residues. For the CDR3, the DNA is TGCGCCACCTCCGCTAGGGGCGGACGTCAAGAGACCCAGTACTTC. This sequence encodes CATSARGGRQETQYF.

The V call is TRBV10-3, the J call TRBJ1-2, with 9 bases lining up with TRBD1. This CDR3 has 13 residues. V was clipped by 10 bases and J by 5 bases; unmatched bases: 8. Germline V lookup: CDR1 ENHRY, CDR2 SYGVKD. CDR3 bases: TGTGCCACCGCTTGGACAGGGGATTATGGCTACACCTTC. This sequence encodes CATAWTGDYGYTF.

The CDR3 region has the DNA TGCGCCAGCAGCTTGGATAGCGGGGGAATAGCGGGATTATTGCCCTACGAGCAGTACTTC. Translation: CASSLDSGGIAGLLPYEQYF. The chain uses TRBV5-1 and TRBJ2-7, with 9 bases identical to TRBD2. There are 20 residues in the CDR3. CDR1 and CDR2 from the germline V gene are SGHRS and YFSETQ. The J segment lost 2 bases and the V segment lost 0 bases, leaving 18 bases of the junction unmatched.

J is TRBJ1-1 and V is TRBV9; D may be TRBD1 (6 bases). The CDR3 runs 14 residues. Trimming cost V 3 bases and J 6 bases, with 15 bases left between them. Germline-derived CDR1 and CDR2 are SGDLS and YYNGEE. CDR3 protein: CASSGRGGVAEAFF. The DNA of the CDR3 is TGTGCCAGCAGCGGGAGAGGGGGGGTGGCTGAAGCTTTCTTT.

V gene TRBV2 combines with J gene TRBJ2-2, with 16 positions matching TRBD2. Unmatched junction bases numbered 5, after V lost 3 bases and J lost 4 bases. The CDR3 is 18 amino acids. CDR1 is SNHLY and CDR2 is FYNNEI in the germline V gene. The chain's CDR3 is CASSDGTSGGGFTGELFF. CDR3 sequence (DNA): TGTGCCAGCAGTGACGGGACTAGCGGGGGGGGATTCACCGGGGAGCTGTTTTTT.